This TCR beta chain was found in a study of PD-1 blockade in classical Hodgkin lymphoma. Study findings and constraints: Only CD4+ TCR diversity, not CD8+, had risen significantly by C4D1. Relapsed/refractory patients reportedly had the lowest baseline TCR diversity, below newly diagnosed patients, who were below healthy donors.

The ends were cut back, 1 base at V and 3 bases at J, with 10 bases in the middle. CDR1 and CDR2 (germline): WNHNN, SYGVQD (reference sequence). This CDR3 has 14 amino acids. This clone has more than one count but fewer than ten. Its antigen is currently unknown. Every one of the patients relapsed after autologous stem cell transplantation (brentuximab vedotin exposure was variable). Some clones are missing from TCRdb's copy, which holds only in-frame ones; the method was immunoSEQ multiplex PCR. The sample yields over 85,000 clones, about four fifths seen once. The V gene is TRBV10-1, the J gene TRBJ2-7; a weak D match, TRBD1 (7 bases). Specimen: peripheral blood mononuclear cells (PBMCs), collected before the second cycle of nivolumab. This clonotype originated in a human donor with classical Hodgkin lymphoma. The CDR3 bases are TGCGCCAGCAGTGAGTACAGGGGAGGCTACGAGCAGTACTTC. Amino acids: CASSEYRGGYEQYF.